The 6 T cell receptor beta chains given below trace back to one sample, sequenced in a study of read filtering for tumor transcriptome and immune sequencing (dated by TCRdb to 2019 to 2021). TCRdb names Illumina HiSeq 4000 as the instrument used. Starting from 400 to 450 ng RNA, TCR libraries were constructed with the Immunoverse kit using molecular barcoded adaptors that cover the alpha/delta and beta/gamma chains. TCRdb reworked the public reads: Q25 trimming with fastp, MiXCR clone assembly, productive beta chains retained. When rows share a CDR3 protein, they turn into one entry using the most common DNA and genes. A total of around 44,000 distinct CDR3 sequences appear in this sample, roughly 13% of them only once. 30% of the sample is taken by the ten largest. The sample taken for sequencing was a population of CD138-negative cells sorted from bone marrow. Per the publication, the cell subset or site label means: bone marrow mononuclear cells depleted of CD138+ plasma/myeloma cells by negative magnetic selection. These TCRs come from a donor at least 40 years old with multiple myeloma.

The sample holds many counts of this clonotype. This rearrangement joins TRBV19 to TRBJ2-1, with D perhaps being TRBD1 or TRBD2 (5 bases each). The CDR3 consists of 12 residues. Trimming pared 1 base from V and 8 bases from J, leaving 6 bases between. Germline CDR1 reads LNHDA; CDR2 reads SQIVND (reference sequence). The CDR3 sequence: CASSIGGDEQFF. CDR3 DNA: TGTGCCAGTAGTATAGGAGGGGATGAGCAGTTCTTC.

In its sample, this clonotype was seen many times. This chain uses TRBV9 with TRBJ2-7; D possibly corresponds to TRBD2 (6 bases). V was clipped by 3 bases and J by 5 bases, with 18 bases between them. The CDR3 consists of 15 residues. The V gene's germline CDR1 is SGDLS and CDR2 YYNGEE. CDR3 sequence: CASSAQGLKRDEQYF. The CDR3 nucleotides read TGTGCCAGCAGCGCCCAGGGACTTAAACGTGACGAGCAGTACTTC. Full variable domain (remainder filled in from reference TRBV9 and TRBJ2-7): DSGVTQTPKHLITATGQRVTLRCSPRSGDLSVYWYQQSLDQGLQFLIQYYNGEERAKGNILERFSAQQFPDLHSELNLSSLELGDSALYFCASSAQGLKRDEQYFGPGTRLTVT.

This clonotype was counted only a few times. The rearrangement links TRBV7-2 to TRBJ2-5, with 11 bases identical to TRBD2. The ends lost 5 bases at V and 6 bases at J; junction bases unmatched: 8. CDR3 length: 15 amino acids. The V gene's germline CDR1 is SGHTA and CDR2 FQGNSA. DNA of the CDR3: TGTGCCAGCAGCCCGGGAACTAGCGGGAGACAGACCCAGTACTTC. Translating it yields CASSPGTSGRQTQYF. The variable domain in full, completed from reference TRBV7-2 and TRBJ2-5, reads GAGVSQSPSNKVTEKGKDVELRCDPISGHTALYWYRQSLGQGLEFLIYFQGNSAPDKSGLPSDRFSAERTGGSVSTLTIQRTQQEDSAVYLCASSPGTSGRQTQYFGPGTRLLVL.

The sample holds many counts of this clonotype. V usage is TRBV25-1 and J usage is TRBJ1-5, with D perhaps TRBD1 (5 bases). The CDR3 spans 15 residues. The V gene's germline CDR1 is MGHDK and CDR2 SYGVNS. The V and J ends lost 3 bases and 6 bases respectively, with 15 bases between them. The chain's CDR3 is CASSESGGWGQPQHF. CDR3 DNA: TGTGCCAGCAGTGAGAGCGGGGGTTGGGGTCAGCCCCAGCATTTT.

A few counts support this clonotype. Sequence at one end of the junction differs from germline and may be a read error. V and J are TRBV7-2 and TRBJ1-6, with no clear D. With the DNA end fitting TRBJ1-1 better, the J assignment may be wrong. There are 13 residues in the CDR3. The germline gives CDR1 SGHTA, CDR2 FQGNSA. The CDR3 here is CAGSPTGSPEAFF. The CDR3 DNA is TGTGCCGGCAGCCCCACTGGCAGCCCTGAGGCTTTCTTT.

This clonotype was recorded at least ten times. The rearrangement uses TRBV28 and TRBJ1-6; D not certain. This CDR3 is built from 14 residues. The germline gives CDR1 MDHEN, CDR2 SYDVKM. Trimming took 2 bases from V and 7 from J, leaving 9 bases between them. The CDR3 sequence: CASSLPYTNSPLHF. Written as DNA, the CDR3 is TGTGCCAGCAGTTTACCATACACGAATTCACCCCTCCACTTT.